One TCR beta chain is described in this entry. Measured with immunoSEQ multiplex PCR; TCRdb has only the in-frame clones, and not every one. The table shows roughly 170,000 clones, with approximately 94% occurring only once. The record originates from a study of T cell responses to AZD1222 COVID-19 vaccine. The CDR3 contains 16 residues. The junction had 12 bases not matched to a gene; V was cut back by 4 bases and J by 7 bases. The germline V gene has CDR1 SGHRS and CDR2 YFSETQ. The origin of this receptor is an adult who received the AZD1222 COVID-19 vaccine. This material consisted of peripheral blood, taken 28 days after the second AZD1222 dose. The V gene is TRBV5-1, the J gene TRBJ2-2, with TRBD1 matching 8 bases. Here the CDR3 reads CASSLQTGGRSGELFF. The CDR3 nucleotides read TGCGCCAGCAGCCTCCAAACAGGGGGAAGGAGCGGGGAGCTGTTTTTT.